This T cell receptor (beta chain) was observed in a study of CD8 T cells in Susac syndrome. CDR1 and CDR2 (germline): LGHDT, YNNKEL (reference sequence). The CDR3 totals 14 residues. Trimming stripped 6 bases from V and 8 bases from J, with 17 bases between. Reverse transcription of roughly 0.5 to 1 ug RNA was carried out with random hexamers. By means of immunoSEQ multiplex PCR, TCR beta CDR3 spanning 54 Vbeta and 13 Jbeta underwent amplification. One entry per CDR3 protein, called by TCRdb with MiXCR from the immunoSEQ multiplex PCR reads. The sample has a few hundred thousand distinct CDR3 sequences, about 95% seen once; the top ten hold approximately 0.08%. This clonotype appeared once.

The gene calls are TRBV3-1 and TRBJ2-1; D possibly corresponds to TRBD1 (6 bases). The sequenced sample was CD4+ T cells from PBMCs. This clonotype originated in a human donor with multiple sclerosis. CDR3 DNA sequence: TGTGCCAGCAGACGACAGGCCTTTTGGGATGAGCAGTTCTTC. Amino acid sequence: CASRRQAFWDEQFF.